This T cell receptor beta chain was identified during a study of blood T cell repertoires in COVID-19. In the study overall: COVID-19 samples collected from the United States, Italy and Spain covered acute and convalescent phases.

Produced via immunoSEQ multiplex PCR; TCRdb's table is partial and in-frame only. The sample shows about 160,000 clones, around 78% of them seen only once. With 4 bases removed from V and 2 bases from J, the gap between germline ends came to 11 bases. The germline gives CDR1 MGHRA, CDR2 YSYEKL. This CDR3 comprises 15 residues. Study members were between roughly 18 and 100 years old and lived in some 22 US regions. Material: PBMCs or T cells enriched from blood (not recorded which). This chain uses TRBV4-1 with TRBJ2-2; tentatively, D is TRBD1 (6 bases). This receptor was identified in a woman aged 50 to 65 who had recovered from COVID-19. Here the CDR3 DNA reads TGCGCCAGCAGCCGCACGACAGGTAACACCGGGGAGCTGTTTTTT. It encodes CASSRTTGNTGELFF.